These 26 T cell receptor beta chains share one sample of origin, sequenced in a study of blood T cell repertoires in COVID-19. Sequencing used immunoSEQ multiplex PCR; TCRdb keeps in-frame clones, though not all of them. The sample holds some 340,000 clones, about 85% seen once. The sequenced sample consisted of peripheral blood. These receptors were obtained from a woman between 18 and 29 years old with acute or convalescent COVID-19.

The chain combines TRBV6-5 with TRBJ2-1, with 7 bases identical to TRBD1. Germline CDR1 reads MNHEY; CDR2 reads SVGAGI. This CDR3 has 14 amino acids. Trimming removed 6 bases from V and 5 bases from J; junction bases left unmatched: 7. CDR3 DNA: TGTGCCAGCAGGGCTCCCGGGACAGACAATGAGCAGTTCTTC. Encoded protein: CASRAPGTDNEQFF.

The rearrangement joins TRBV19 to TRBJ1-5; 9 bases are a match to TRBD1. CDR3 length equals 18 residues. Germline CDR1 and CDR2: LNHDA and SQIVND (reference sequence). V dropped 5 bases and J dropped 3; count of bases not matched to a gene: 14. The CDR3: CASSPGQGRLSDNQPQHF. The CDR3 DNA reads as TGTGCCAGTAGTCCCGGACAGGGGAGGTTGTCAGACAATCAGCCCCAGCATTTT.

This clone is a singleton in its sample. The V call is TRBV28, the J call TRBJ2-1; 11 nucleotides line up with TRBD2. Unmatched junction bases numbered 8, after V lost 6 bases and J lost 7 bases. The CDR3 totals 15 residues. The germline V gene has CDR1 MDHEN and CDR2 SYDVKM. The CDR3 nucleotides are TGTGCCAGCAGACCTCTAGCGGGAGGTCGAAATGAGCAGTTCTTC. Its protein product is CASRPLAGGRNEQFF.

The chain uses TRBV18 and TRBJ2-1; a possible D gene is TRBD1 (6 bases). The ends were cut back, 3 bases at V and 4 bases at J, with 13 bases in the middle. This CDR3 is built from 15 residues. Germline lookup yields CDR1 KGHSH and CDR2 LQKENI. The CDR3 loop reads CASSPSGQSYNEQFF. The CDR3, as DNA: TGTGCCAGCTCACCGTCTGGACAGAGTTACAATGAGCAGTTCTTC.

In the case of this clone: One end of the junction varies from germline; a read error may be responsible. This chain uses TRBV7-9 with TRBJ2-5; a possible D gene is TRBD2 (5 bases). This CDR3 contains 13 residues. CDR1 is SEHNR, CDR2 FQNEAQ, per germline (reference sequence). The CDR3 DNA follows: TGTGCCAGCGGCTTGAGGGTACAAGAGACCCAGTACTTC. Amino acids: CASGLRVQETQYF.

This clone has a handful of counts. For the CDR3, the DNA is TGTGCCAGCAGTTACTCGGCGGCTAGCACAGATACGCAGTATTTT. This codes for CASSYSAASTDTQYF. This chain uses TRBV6-5 with TRBJ2-3, with no clear D. Germline loops: CDR1 MNHEY, CDR2 SVGAGI. CDR3 size: 15 residues. Trimming shortened V by 0 bases and J by 0 bases, and 7 bases separated the two germline ends.

This clone has only one observation. The chain uses TRBV9 and TRBJ2-2; the D gene is possibly TRBD2 (6 bases). CDR1 is SGDLS and CDR2 is YYNGEE in the germline V gene. The germline V and J ends were trimmed by 0 bases and 6 bases, with 6 bases remaining between them. This CDR3 contains 13 residues. The CDR3 is CASSVGRAGELFF. In DNA form, the CDR3 reads TGTGCCAGCAGCGTAGGGAGGGCCGGGGAGCTGTTTTTT.

The chain has TRBV3-1 (or the pseudogene TRBV3-2) and TRBJ2-3; the D gene is possibly TRBD2 (5 bases). Germline-derived CDR1 and CDR2 are LGHDT and YNNKEL (reference sequence). The CDR3 spans 16 residues. The V end lost 2 bases, the J end lost 1 base, and 13 bases lay between the germline ends. The chain's CDR3 is CASSQLTGKRTDTQYF. Written as DNA, the CDR3 is TGTGCCAGCAGCCAACTTACGGGGAAGCGCACAGATACGCAGTATTTT.

This chain uses TRBV2 with TRBJ2-2; 8 bases match TRBD2. Germline CDR1 SNHLY, CDR2 FYNNEI. Trimming at V came to 7 bases and at J to 5 bases, leaving 6 bases not matched to a gene. This CDR3 spans 14 amino acids. For the CDR3, the DNA is TGTGCCAGCAAGACCGTAGCGGGAACCGGGGAGCTGTTTTTT. Protein: CASKTVAGTGELFF.

This clone has a handful of counts. The rearrangement uses TRBV9 and TRBJ2-7; TRBD2 might be the D (5 bases). V was cut by 0 bases and J by 2 bases, with 9 bases left in between. Looked up from germline, CDR1 is SGDLS and CDR2 is YYNGEE. The CDR3 has 14 amino acids. The CDR3 region has the DNA TGTGCCAGCAGCGTAGACGGGGAAACCTACGAGCAGTACTTC. Translating gives CASSVDGETYEQYF. Combining the CDR3 with reference TRBV9 and TRBJ2-7 gives the whole variable domain DSGVTQTPKHLITATGQRVTLRCSPRSGDLSVYWYQQSLDQGLQFLIQYYNGEERAKGNILERFSAQQFPDLHSELNLSSLELGDSALYFCASSVDGETYEQYFGPGTRLTVT.

The chain couples TRBV4-2 to TRBJ2-2; 11 bases map to TRBD2. Germline V gene lookup returns CDR1 LGHNA and CDR2 YNFKEQ. The CDR3 consists of 16 residues. Trimming at V came to 4 bases and at J to 5 bases, leaving 6 bases not matched to a gene. The CDR3, as DNA: TGTGCCAGCAGCCTCTTAGCGGGGGGGCCAACCGGGGAGCTGTTTTTT. Protein sequence: CASSLLAGGPTGELFF.

The rearrangement links TRBV5-6 to TRBJ2-7; D possibly corresponds to TRBD1 (6 bases). Per the germline V gene, CDR1 is SGHDT and CDR2 is YYEEEE. CDR3 length equals 14 residues. Trimming stripped 0 bases from V and 1 base from J, with 8 bases between. DNA for the CDR3: TGTGCCAGCAGCTTGGAGGGGGATTCCTACGAGCAGTACTTC. It translates to CASSLEGDSYEQYF.

This clone was observed once. The chain has TRBV5-1 and TRBJ2-7; perhaps TRBD1 as D (5 bases). CDR1 is SGHRS and CDR2 is YFSETQ in the germline V gene. CDR3 length equals 13 residues. V lost 0 bases, J lost 6 bases, and 10 bases lay in between. The CDR3 sequence is CASSLEGRAEQYF. The CDR3 DNA is TGCGCCAGCAGCTTGGAGGGCAGGGCCGAGCAGTACTTC.

This chain joins TRBV5-1 and TRBJ1-1; D might be TRBD1 (5 bases). The CDR3 consists of 12 residues. Germline assignment: CDR1 SGHRS and CDR2 YFSETQ. Trimming stripped 2 bases from V and 8 bases from J, with 10 bases between. The CDR3 region has the DNA TGCGCCAGCAGCTTCCAGGGCAGCGAAGCTTTCTTT. Protein: CASSFQGSEAFF.

The rearrangement uses TRBV30 and TRBJ1-6; D call uncertain. V lost 0 bases and J 10 bases, leaving 16 bases between the germline ends. The CDR3 sequence is 15 residues long. Germline CDR1 is GTSNPN and CDR2 is SVGIG (reference sequence). In DNA, the CDR3 is TGTGCCTGGAGTGTAGCCGCGGAGGGTAGCTCACCCCTCCACTTT. Amino acid sequence: CAWSVAAEGSSPLHF.

V is TRBV2 and J is TRBJ2-7; D not resolved. V was pared by 4 bases and J by 5 bases, with 6 bases between. CDR1 and CDR2 from the germline V gene are SNHLY and FYNNEI. CDR3 length: 11 amino acids. The DNA for the CDR3 is TGTGCCAGCAGTGCCTACGACGAGCAGTACTTC. It is translated as CASSAYDEQYF.

This clone was recorded a few times. This chain links TRBV5-1 with TRBJ2-3, with 10 positions matching TRBD2. In germline, CDR1 is SGHRS, CDR2 YFSETQ. CDR3 size: 16 residues. V lost 0 bases to trimming and J lost 4 bases; unmatched junction nucleotides: 5. The CDR3 sequence is CASSLEGSGRPDTQYF. The CDR3 DNA is TGCGCCAGCAGCTTGGAAGGTAGCGGGAGGCCAGATACGCAGTATTTT.

V is TRBV4-1 and J is TRBJ1-2; 7 bases line up with TRBD1. The CDR3 runs to 19 residues. Unmatched junction bases numbered 18, after V lost 1 base and J lost 4 bases. The germline V gene encodes CDR1 MGHRA and CDR2 YSYEKL. CDR3 protein: CASSQGRTLVTGEPYGYTF. The CDR3 DNA is TGCGCCAGCAGCCAAGGGCGAACCTTGGTAACAGGGGAACCCTATGGCTACACCTTC.

The V gene is TRBV7-3, the J gene TRBJ2-5; TRBD2 matches at 9 bases. The CDR3 has 17 amino acids. Germline loops: CDR1 SGHTA, CDR2 FQGTGA. The ends lost 1 base at V and 7 bases at J; junction bases unmatched: 13. As DNA, the CDR3 is TGTGCCAGCAGCTTAATCCATAGCGGGAGCGGCGGGGTGACCCAGTACTTC. Amino acids: CASSLIHSGSGGVTQYF.

This rearrangement joins TRBV3-1 (or the pseudogene TRBV3-2) to TRBJ2-7, with D perhaps TRBD2 (6 bases). The CDR3 length is 14 residues. V was pared by 1 base and J by 0 bases, with 7 bases between. Germline lookup yields CDR1 LGHDT and CDR2 YNNKEL (reference sequence). CDR3 bases: TGTGCCAGCAGCCAAGCGGACTACTCCTACGAGCAGTACTTC. Protein: CASSQADYSYEQYF.

The chain carries TRBV21-1 and TRBJ1-5; TRBD1 is the table's D call, not checked against the DNA. TRBV21-1 is termed a pseudogene. The CDR3 spans 16 residues. CDR3 amino acids: CASSAITGGGDQPQHF. CDR3 DNA sequence: TGTGCCAGCAGCGCCATAACAGGGGGAGGAGATCAGCCCCAGCATTTT.

The chain has TRBV15 and TRBJ1-2; 7 bases align to TRBD1. V was clipped by 1 base and J by 3 bases; unmatched bases: 5. The germline gives CDR1 LNHNV, CDR2 YYDKDF (reference sequence). The CDR3 extends over 15 amino acids. The CDR3 loop reads CATSRGQGWDYGYTF. The CDR3 nucleotides read TGTGCCACCAGCAGAGGACAGGGCTGGGACTATGGCTACACCTTC.

DNA of the CDR3: TGTGCCAGCTCACCACCGAACTCACTCGGGACAGATACGCAGTATTTT. This gives the protein CASSPPNSLGTDTQYF. The chain recombines TRBV18 with TRBJ2-3, with D hard to call. V lost 0 bases and J lost 3, with 13 bases in between. Germline assignment: CDR1 KGHSH and CDR2 LQKENI. This CDR3 is built from 16 residues. The full variable domain, completed using reference TRBV18 and TRBJ2-3, is NAGVMQNPRHLVRRRGQEARLRCSPMKGHSHVYWYRQLPEEGLKFMVYLQKENIIDESGMPKERFSAEFPKEGPSILRIQQVVRGDSAAYFCASSPPNSLGTDTQYFGPGTRLTVL.

Remarks on this clone: The same CDR3 also results from other DNA sequences found in this sample. The rearrangement links TRBV24-1 to TRBJ1-4; 9 bases line up with TRBD1. Germline V gives CDR1 KGHDR, CDR2 SFDVKD. J gave up 8 bases and V 3 bases, and 6 bases lay outside the gene matches. This CDR3 comprises 15 residues. CDR3 sequence reads: CATSDPGQGREKLFF. The CDR3 bases are TGTGCCACCAGTGATCCTGGACAGGGGCGCGAAAAACTGTTTTTT.

The chain uses TRBV6-5 and TRBJ2-5; D unclear. CDR3 size: 13 residues. With 6 bases removed from V and 4 bases from J, the gap between germline ends came to 12 bases. The germline gives CDR1 MNHEY, CDR2 SVGAGI. Here the CDR3 DNA reads TGTGCCAGCAGCAGAATTTTACGAGAGACCCAGTACTTC. Translated, it gives CASSRILRETQYF.

In this sample, this clone turned up once. The genes are TRBV30 and TRBJ1-2; D ambiguous. Per the germline V gene, CDR1 is GTSNPN and CDR2 is SVGIG (reference sequence). Trimming shortened V by 0 bases and J by 0 bases, and 11 bases separated the two germline ends. The CDR3 consists of 15 residues. The CDR3 coding sequence is TGTGCCTGGAGTGTATCCGGGAGGACTAACTATGGCTACACCTTC. Protein product: CAWSVSGRTNYGYTF.